The present entry profiles one T cell receptor (beta chain) with its context. Its antigen is unknown. Here immunoSEQ multiplex PCR was the method, and the copy in TCRdb shows in-frame clones only, minus some. The sample lists about 40,000 clones, 65% to 70% occurring once. The data originate from a study of cytotoxic CD8 clonotypes in ibrutinib-treated CLL. Study-level background: Response samples were taken after a median approximately 13 months of treatment, range 6 to 36. Samples averaged approximately 240,000 productive templates and 80,000 to 100,000 productive rearrangements.

TCR beta library input comprised roughly 2 micrograms of genomic DNA from cryopreserved PBMCs. The ends were cut back, 3 bases at V and 5 bases at J, with 11 bases in the middle. Germline lookup yields CDR1 GTSNPN and CDR2 SVGIG (reference sequence). CDR3 size: 12 residues. Study results and limitations: Clonality at baseline surpassed age-matched healthy donors and tracked circulating CD8+ T-cell counts.

The sequence was obtained from a human donor with chronic lymphocytic leukemia. The chain recombines TRBV30 with TRBJ2-7; D might be TRBD1 (5 bases). Specimen: PBMCs, collected at disease progression, from a patient treated with ibrutinib. The CDR3 DNA sequence: TGTGCCTGGAGCCTGGGGCCTAACGAGCAGTACTTC. Protein product: CAWSLGPNEQYF.